The clone carrying this TCR beta chain was detected many times. Its antigen is unknown. The sample comes from a study of CD8+ T cells in alopecia areata. Whole-study findings and limits: With one nonresponder, baseline CD8+ expansion's link to response remains uncertain.

Following extraction, RNA underwent reverse transcription to cDNA, which served as the sequencing template. Only in-frame clones appear in the TCRdb table, and some are missing; sequencing was by immunoSEQ multiplex PCR. This table has approximately 180,000 clones, 60% appearing once. Treatment meaning: oral pan-JAK inhibitor, 5-10 mg twice daily. CDR3 length: 15 residues. Germline lookup yields CDR1 KGHSH and CDR2 LQKENI. The V end lost 0 bases, the J end lost 1 base, and 9 bases lay between the germline ends. The chain employs TRBV18 and TRBJ1-1; a possible D gene is TRBD1 (5 bases). Sample: CD4+ T cells sorted from blood, taken at week 24, from a patient treated with tofacitinib. The sequence was collected from a human donor with alopecia areata. This CDR3 is CASSPPLQGNTEAFF. In nucleotides, the CDR3 is TGTGCCAGCTCACCACCGTTGCAGGGGAACACTGAAGCTTTCTTT.